The TCR beta chain described here comes from a study of a mutant IDH1 vaccine in newly diagnosed glioma. Study-level background: Treated patients comprised approximately 62% males and around 38% females, mean age about 44 years.

The time point denotes: baseline, week 1 (first vaccination visit). Noted treatment: pre-vaccination baseline after standard-of-care therapy. Here immunoSEQ multiplex PCR was the method, and the copy in TCRdb shows in-frame clones only, minus some. The data hold 85,000 to 100,000 clones, with roughly 90% observed a single time. V shed 0 bases and J shed 3 bases, with 6 bases lying between them. This CDR3 region has 13 residues. Germline V CDR1 and CDR2: GTSNPN, SVGIG (reference sequence). V is TRBV30 and J is TRBJ1-3; D gene uncertain. Sequenced here: PBMCs, sampled from a glioma patient treated with radiotherapy, temozolomide or both. The sequence was collected from a woman aged 50 to 65 with glioma. In DNA, the CDR3 is TGTGCCTGGAGTGTTAGTCATGGAAACACCATATATTTT. As protein: CAWSVSHGNTIYF.